This T cell receptor (beta chain) came from a study of read filtering for tumor transcriptome and immune sequencing. Across the study: Per sample, TCR-region reads ranged about 4 to 10.27 million by IR-seq, about 85 to 1,400 by RNA-seq.

This clonotype has ten or more counts. Molecular barcoded adaptors covering alpha/delta and beta/gamma chains were used on approximately 400 ng RNA. From the reads, TCRdb called clonotypes with MiXCR, one entry per CDR3 protein. In the table there are fewer than 100,000 distinct CDR3 sequences, around 12% of which are singletons. The CDR3 is made up of 16 amino acids. The V and J ends lost 3 bases and 1 base, in that order; junction bases with no gene match: 6. Germline loops: CDR1 SGHAT, CDR2 FQNNGV. V usage is TRBV11-2 and J usage is TRBJ2-3, with TRBD2 identical over 8 bases. The clonotype originates from a donor at least 40 years old with multiple myeloma. Sequenced material: a population of CD138-negative cells sorted from bone marrow. The CDR3 DNA follows: TGTGCCAGCAGCTTTTCGGGACTAGGCCGCACAGATACGCAGTATTTT. This encodes CASSFSGLGRTDTQYF.